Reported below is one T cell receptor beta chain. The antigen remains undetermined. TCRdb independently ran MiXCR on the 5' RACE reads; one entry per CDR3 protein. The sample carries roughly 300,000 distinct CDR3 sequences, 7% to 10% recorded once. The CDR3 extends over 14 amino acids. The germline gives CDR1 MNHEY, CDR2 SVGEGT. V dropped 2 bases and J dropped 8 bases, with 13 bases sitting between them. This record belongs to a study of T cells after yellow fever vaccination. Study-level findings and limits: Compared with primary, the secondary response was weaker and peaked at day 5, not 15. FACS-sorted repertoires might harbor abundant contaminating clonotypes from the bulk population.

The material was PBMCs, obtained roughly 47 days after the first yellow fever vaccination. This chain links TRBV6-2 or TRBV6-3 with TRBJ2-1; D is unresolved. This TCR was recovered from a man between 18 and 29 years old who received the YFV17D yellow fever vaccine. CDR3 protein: CASSYRELRDEQFF. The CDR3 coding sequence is TGTGCCAGCAGTTACAGGGAACTCCGGGATGAGCAGTTCTTC.